Presented here are 14 T cell receptor beta chains from one specimen sequenced in a study of cytomegalovirus exposure and HLA in healthy donors. PCR involved 60 Vbeta and 13 Jbeta primers. TCRdb keeps only in-frame clones here, not all; method: immunoSEQ multiplex PCR. The sample includes more than 140,000 clones, about 80% of them seen just once. Input material: PBMCs. All receptors derive from a male donor in good health and CMV-seronegative.

The rearrangement joins TRBV7-8 to TRBJ1-3, with a weak D call TRBD1 (6 bases). This CDR3 has 15 amino acids. Trimming took 5 bases from V and 4 from J, leaving 15 bases between them. The V gene's germline CDR1 is SGHVS and CDR2 FQNEAQ. This chain's CDR3 is CASSPTGLGGNTIYF. The CDR3 nucleotides are TGTGCCAGCAGCCCGACAGGCCTAGGGGGAAACACCATATATTTT.

The chain has TRBV29-1 and TRBJ1-1; no clear D. The length of the CDR3 is 13 residues. With 7 bases removed from V and 1 base from J, the gap between germline ends came to 13 bases. Germline assignment: CDR1 SQVTM and CDR2 ANQGSEA. CDR3 bases: TGCAGCGGGAGCGGAGGTTGGAACACTGAAGCTTTCTTT. Translating it yields CSGSGGWNTEAFF.

The chain combines TRBV6-1 with TRBJ2-7; TRBD2 is a possible D gene (6 bases). Looked up from germline, CDR1 is MNHNS and CDR2 is SASEGT. This CDR3 region has 13 residues. Between the trimmed V and J ends, which lost 4 bases and 2 bases, there was a span of 9 bases. The chain's CDR3 is CASSVGGTYEQYF. In DNA, the CDR3 is TGTGCCAGCAGTGTCGGGGGAACCTACGAGCAGTACTTC.

As regards this clone: One end of the junction is discordant with germline, which a read error may explain. The CDR3 reads CSSSPSGGADTQYF. DNA of the CDR3: TGTTCCAGCAGCCCTAGCGGGGGCGCAGATACGCAGTATTTT. The chain employs TRBV7-9 and TRBJ2-3; TRBD2 matches at 10 bases. The CDR3 is 14 residues long. Germline V gene data show CDR1 as SEHNR and CDR2 as FQNEAQ (reference sequence). Full variable domain (missing parts from reference TRBV7-9 and TRBJ2-3): DTGVSQNPRHKITKRGQNVTFRCDPISEHNRLYWYRQTLGQGPEFLTYFQNEAQLEKSRLLSDRFSAERPKGSFSTLEIQRTEQGDSAMYLCSSSPSGGADTQYFGPGTRLTVL.

On this clone: At one of its ends the junction is not consistent with the germline gene, which may arise from a read error. V and J are TRBV7-9 and TRBJ1-2; D is ambiguous. The CDR3 length is 15 residues. Germline V gene sequence: CDR1 SEHNR, CDR2 FQNEAQ (reference sequence). CDR3 in amino acids: CSSSLEGGGLYGYTF. CDR3 coding DNA: TGTTCCAGCAGCTTAGAAGGAGGAGGGCTATATGGCTACACCTTC.

The chain combines TRBV27 with TRBJ1-4; weak D call: TRBD1 (5 bases). Looked up from germline, CDR1 is MNHEY and CDR2 is SMNVEV (reference sequence). This CDR3 region has 14 residues. The V and J ends lost 5 bases and 7 bases respectively, with 14 bases between them. CDR3 nucleotides: TGTGCCAGCAGTGCTGGGGGGTTGGGTGAAAAACTGTTTTTT. Residues: CASSAGGLGEKLFF.

The chain couples TRBV18 to TRBJ1-1, with TRBD1 identical over 9 bases. The CDR3 is made up of 14 amino acids. Germline V gene data show CDR1 as KGHSH and CDR2 as LQKENI. V dropped 4 bases and J dropped 5; count of bases not matched to a gene: 5. The CDR3 DNA follows: TGTGCCAGCTCACTACAGACAGGGGGGACTGAAGCTTTCTTT. It specifies CASSLQTGGTEAFF.

The chain has TRBV27 and TRBJ1-1; 7 bases are a match to TRBD1. The V gene's germline CDR1 is MNHEY and CDR2 SMNVEV (reference sequence). With 7 bases clipped from V and 1 base from J, the junction kept 6 bases outside the gene matches. CDR3 length equals 14 residues. The CDR3 reads CASTFRQGNTEAFF. The CDR3, as DNA: TGTGCCAGCACCTTCAGACAGGGGAACACTGAAGCTTTCTTT.

The chain recombines TRBV27 with TRBJ2-7; 7 bases line up with TRBD1. Unmatched junction bases numbered 8, after V lost 3 bases and J lost 6 bases. Germline CDR1 is MNHEY and CDR2 is SMNVEV (reference sequence). The CDR3 is 14 residues long. The CDR3 DNA reads TGTGCCAGCAGTTTGGGGACAGAGTCCGGCGAGCAGTACTTC. Residues: CASSLGTESGEQYF.

The genes are TRBV29-1 and TRBJ2-2, with TRBD1 matching 8 bases. This CDR3 is 15 amino acids long. V was pared by 6 bases and J by 3 bases, with 9 bases of the junction left unmatched. Germline values: CDR1 SQVTM, CDR2 ANQGSEA. In DNA, the CDR3 is TGCAGCGTAGCCAGGGACAGGATAGACACCGGGGAGCTGTTTTTT. Amino acids: CSVARDRIDTGELFF.

This chain joins TRBV10-3 and TRBJ2-7; TRBD1 agrees at 8 bases. The CDR3 loop spans 15 amino acids. Trimming at V came to 3 bases and at J to 5 bases, leaving 9 bases not matched to a gene. The germline V gene encodes CDR1 ENHRY and CDR2 SYGVKD. CDR3 DNA sequence: TGTGCCATCAGTGATATTGCCGGGACAGGCCACGAGCAGTACTTC. Translation gives CAISDIAGTGHEQYF.

The chain joins TRBV5-1 to TRBJ1-5; a weak D match, TRBD1 (6 bases). Trimming pared 4 bases from V and 1 base from J, leaving 15 bases between. Germline CDR1 SGHRS, CDR2 YFSETQ. This CDR3 is 16 amino acids long. The CDR3 nucleotides read TGCGCCAGCAGCCCGGGGGGGGCCGCGAGCAATCAGCCCCAGCATTTT. Translating it yields CASSPGGAASNQPQHF. The full variable domain, its missing parts supplied by reference TRBV5-1 and TRBJ1-5, is KAGVTQTPRYLIKTRGQQVTLSCSPISGHRSVSWYQQTPGQGLQFLFEYFSETQRNKGNFPGRFSGRQFSNSRSEMNVSTLELGDSALYLCASSPGGAASNQPQHFGDGTRLSIL.

This clone was seen a single time. This chain uses TRBV9 with TRBJ1-2; 9 bases match TRBD1. The CDR3 spans 15 residues. Per the germline V gene, CDR1 is SGDLS and CDR2 is YYNGEE. V lost 5 bases, J lost 2 bases, and 7 bases stayed unmatched. The CDR3 reads CASRRTGVENYGYTF. CDR3 DNA sequence: TGTGCCAGCAGACGGACAGGGGTAGAAAACTATGGCTACACCTTC.

The chain combines TRBV5-1 with TRBJ2-3; no reliable D call. CDR1 and CDR2 from the germline V gene are SGHRS and YFSETQ. The CDR3 length is 14 residues. Between the trimmed V and J ends, which lost 2 bases and 3 bases, there was a span of 10 bases. The CDR3 here is CASSFGLSTDTQYF. CDR3 nucleotides: TGCGCCAGCAGCTTCGGTCTTAGTACAGATACGCAGTATTTT.